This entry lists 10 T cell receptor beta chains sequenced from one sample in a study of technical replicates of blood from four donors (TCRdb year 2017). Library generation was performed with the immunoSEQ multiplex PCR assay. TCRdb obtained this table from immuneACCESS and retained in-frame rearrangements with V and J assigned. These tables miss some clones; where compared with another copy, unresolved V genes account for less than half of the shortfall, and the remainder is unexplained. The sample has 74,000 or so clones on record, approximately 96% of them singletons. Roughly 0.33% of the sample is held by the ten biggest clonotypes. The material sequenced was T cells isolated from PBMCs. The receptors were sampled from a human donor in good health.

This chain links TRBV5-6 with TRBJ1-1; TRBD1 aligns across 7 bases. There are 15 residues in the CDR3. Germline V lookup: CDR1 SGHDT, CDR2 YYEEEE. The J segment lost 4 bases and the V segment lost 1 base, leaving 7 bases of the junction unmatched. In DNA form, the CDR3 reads TGTGCCAGCAGCTTGCCCTCACAGGGGACCACTGAAGCTTTCTTT. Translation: CASSLPSQGTTEAFF.

This CDR3 reads CASSLAGGGTDTQYF. CDR3 bases: TGCGCCAGCAGCTTGGCCGGGGGAGGCACAGATACGCAGTATTTT. This sequence joins TRBV5-1 and TRBJ2-3; D possibly corresponds to TRBD2 (6 bases). Germline V CDR1 and CDR2: SGHRS, YFSETQ. This CDR3 comprises 15 residues. Trimming removed 0 bases at V and 1 base at J, with 9 bases between.

CDR3 sequence (DNA): TGCGCCAGCAGCTTGGGCGGTCGGGGAGAGGAGACCCAGTACTTC. Amino acid sequence: CASSLGGRGEETQYF. This chain connects TRBV5-1 to TRBJ2-5; D possibly corresponds to TRBD2 (5 bases). Germline assignment: CDR1 SGHRS and CDR2 YFSETQ. The CDR3 contains 15 residues. Trimming took off 0 bases at V and 5 bases at J, with 14 bases between the two ends.

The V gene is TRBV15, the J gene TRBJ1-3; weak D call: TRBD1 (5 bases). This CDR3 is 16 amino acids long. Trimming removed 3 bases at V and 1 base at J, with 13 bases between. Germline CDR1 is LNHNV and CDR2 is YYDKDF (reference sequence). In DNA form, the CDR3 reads TGTGCCACCAGCAGGGGGGGACCGCTTTCTGGAAACACCATATATTTT. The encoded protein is CATSRGGPLSGNTIYF.

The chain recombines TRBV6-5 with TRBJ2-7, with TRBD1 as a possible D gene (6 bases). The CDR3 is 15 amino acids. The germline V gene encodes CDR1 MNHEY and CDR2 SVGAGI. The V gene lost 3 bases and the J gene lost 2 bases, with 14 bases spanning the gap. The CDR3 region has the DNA TGTGCCAGCAGTTATGAGGGGGTGGGGGCCTACGAGCAGTACTTC. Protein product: CASSYEGVGAYEQYF.

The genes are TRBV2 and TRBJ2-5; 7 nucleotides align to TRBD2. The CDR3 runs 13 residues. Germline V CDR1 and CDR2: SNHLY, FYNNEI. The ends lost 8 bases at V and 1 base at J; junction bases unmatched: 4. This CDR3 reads CASPGTTQETQYF. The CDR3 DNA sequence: TGTGCCAGCCCTGGGACTACCCAAGAGACCCAGTACTTC.

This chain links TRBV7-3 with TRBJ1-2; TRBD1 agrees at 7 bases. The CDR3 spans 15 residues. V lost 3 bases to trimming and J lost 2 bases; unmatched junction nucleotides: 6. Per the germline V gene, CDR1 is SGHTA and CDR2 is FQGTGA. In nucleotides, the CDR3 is TGTGCCAGCAGCTTGTCGGGACAGCCCAACTATGGCTACACCTTC. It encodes CASSLSGQPNYGYTF.

The CDR3 loop is CASSLYRVTEAFF. The CDR3 DNA follows: TGTGCCAGCAGTTTATATCGTGTGACTGAAGCTTTCTTT. The V call is TRBV27, the J call TRBJ1-1; D unresolved. Germline CDR1 MNHEY, CDR2 SMNVEV (reference sequence). The CDR3 is made up of 13 amino acids. The germline V and J ends were trimmed by 1 base and 5 bases, with 8 bases remaining between them.

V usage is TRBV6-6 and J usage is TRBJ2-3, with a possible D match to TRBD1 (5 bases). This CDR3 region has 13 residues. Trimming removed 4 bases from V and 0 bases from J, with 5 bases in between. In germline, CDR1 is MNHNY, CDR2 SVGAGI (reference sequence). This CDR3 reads CASSWTSTDTQYF. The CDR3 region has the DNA TGTGCCAGCAGTTGGACAAGCACAGATACGCAGTATTTT.

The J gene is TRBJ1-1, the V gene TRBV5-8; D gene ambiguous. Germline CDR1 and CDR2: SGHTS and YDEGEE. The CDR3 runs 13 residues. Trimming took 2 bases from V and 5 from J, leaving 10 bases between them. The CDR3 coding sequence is TGTGCCAGCAGCTTTAACAGTTGGACTGAAGCTTTCTTT. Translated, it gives CASSFNSWTEAFF.